Following are 31 T cell receptor beta chains from one sample sequenced in a study of shared clonotypes between healthy human individuals. Measured with immunoSEQ multiplex PCR; TCRdb has only the in-frame clones, and not every one. The table shows about 640,000 clones, with more than 70% occurring only once. The specimen was memory CD4+ T cells sorted from blood. Subset in this sample: CD45RA-negative fraction. The origin of the receptors is a woman under 40 in good health.

V usage is TRBV5-1 and J usage is TRBJ2-7; a possible D gene is TRBD1 (5 bases). The CDR3 runs 15 residues. CDR1 and CDR2 from the germline V gene are SGHRS and YFSETQ. V lost 2 bases, J lost 4 bases, and 16 bases lay in between. The CDR3 here is CASSFEAGPGYEQYF. CDR3 coding DNA: TGCGCCAGCAGCTTCGAAGCAGGGCCAGGTTACGAGCAGTACTTC.

The chain links TRBV4-2 to TRBJ1-4, with D tentatively TRBD1 (5 bases). This CDR3 has 18 amino acids. Trimming left V 0 bases short and J 0 bases short, with 14 bases between. Germline V gives CDR1 LGHNA, CDR2 YNFKEQ. CDR3 residues: CASSQDTGTVATNEKLFF. CDR3 sequence (DNA): TGTGCCAGCAGCCAAGACACGGGGACCGTGGCAACTAATGAAAAACTGTTTTTT.

The chain carries TRBV23-1 and TRBJ2-1; D might be TRBD2 (6 bases). TRBV23-1 is reported as an ORF; its role is uncertain. This CDR3 has 14 amino acids. Trimming shortened V by 0 bases and J by 15 bases, and 18 bases separated the two germline ends. CDR3 residues: CASSQSEGGTLGFF. The CDR3 bases are TGCGCCAGCAGTCAATCGGAAGGTGGGACTTTAGGGTTCTTC.

This clone was recorded only once. The CDR3 coding sequence is TGTGCCTGGAAACTCGGGCATCGCGACGAGCAGTACTTC. Amino acids: CAWKLGHRDEQYF. This chain uses TRBV30 with TRBJ2-7; unclear D gene. V was pared by 4 bases and J by 5 bases, with 15 bases between. Germline assignment: CDR1 GTSNPN and CDR2 SVGIG (reference sequence). This CDR3 contains 13 residues.

The chain links TRBV2 to TRBJ1-1; unclear D gene. The CDR3 is made up of 13 amino acids. V lost 6 bases and J 2 bases, leaving 10 bases between the germline ends. Per the germline V gene, CDR1 is SNHLY and CDR2 is FYNNEI. CDR3 sequence: CASSADGNTEAFF. CDR3 DNA sequence: TGTGCCAGCAGCGCCGACGGCAACACTGAAGCTTTCTTT.

The chain is built from TRBV28 and TRBJ1-3, with D maybe TRBD1 (5 bases). The CDR3 is made up of 15 amino acids. V gave up 3 bases and J gave up 1 base, with 10 bases separating them. CDR1 is MDHEN, CDR2 SYDVKM, per germline. CDR3 loop: CASSLHSGSGNTIYF. The CDR3 bases are TGTGCCAGCAGTTTGCATTCAGGGTCTGGAAACACCATATATTTT.

This chain joins TRBV19 and TRBJ2-3, with unresolved D. The length of the CDR3 is 15 residues. The V and J ends lost 3 bases and 3 bases respectively, with 13 bases between them. Germline V gene data show CDR1 as LNHDA and CDR2 as SQIVND (reference sequence). The chain's CDR3 is CASSIDWSRTDTQYF. The CDR3 bases are TGTGCCAGTAGTATCGACTGGTCTAGGACAGATACGCAGTATTTT.

The J gene is TRBJ2-5, the V gene TRBV25-1, with D perhaps matching TRBD2 (5 bases). TRBJ2-7 matches the DNA end more closely, so the J call is doubtful. This CDR3 is built from 14 residues. Germline V gene data show CDR1 as MGHDK and CDR2 as SYGVNS. The CDR3 sequence is CASSEGGRLHEQYF. The DNA for the CDR3 is TGTGCCAGCAGTGAAGGAGGCAGGTTGCACGAGCAGTACTTC.

V and J are TRBV19 and TRBJ2-2, with 7 bases matching TRBD1. V lost 7 bases and J lost 0; bases outside the gene matches: 11. There are 17 residues in the CDR3. In germline, CDR1 is LNHDA, CDR2 SQIVND (reference sequence). The CDR3 spells CASNPGQKNSNTGELFF. CDR3 bases: TGTGCCAGTAATCCGGGACAGAAAAACTCGAACACCGGGGAGCTGTTTTTT.

J is TRBJ2-7 and V is TRBV28; 9 bases are a match to TRBD2. The length of the CDR3 is 16 residues. The V gene's germline CDR1 is MDHEN and CDR2 SYDVKM. V trimming: 0 bases; J trimming: 7 bases; junction bases outside the gene matches: 10. In DNA form, the CDR3 reads TGTGCCAGCAGTTTATGGATTAGCGGGAGTAACAAGGAGCAGTACTTC. As protein: CASSLWISGSNKEQYF.

The chain recombines TRBV18 with TRBJ2-2; 7 bases fit TRBD2. Germline CDR1 and CDR2: KGHSH and LQKENI. The CDR3 has 17 amino acids. V was pared by 2 bases and J by 7 bases, with 13 bases of the junction left unmatched. CDR3 region: CASSPTGLSGGGGELFF. Written as DNA, the CDR3 is TGTGCCAGCTCACCAACGGGACTATCGGGTGGAGGCGGGGAGCTGTTTTTT.

The CDR3 protein is CASNSDRTYNEQFF. For the CDR3, the DNA is TGCGCCAGCAACTCGGACAGGACATACAATGAGCAGTTCTTC. The chain recombines TRBV10-2 with TRBJ2-1, with 7 bases identical to TRBD1. This CDR3 has 14 amino acids. Trimming removed 7 bases from V and 4 bases from J; junction bases left unmatched: 7. Germline V CDR1 and CDR2: WSHSY, SAAADI.

The V gene is TRBV7-9, the J gene TRBJ1-2, with 7 positions matching TRBD1. This CDR3 has 13 residues. With 5 bases clipped from V and 5 bases from J, the junction kept 5 bases outside the gene matches. Germline V CDR1 and CDR2: SEHNR, FQNEAQ (reference sequence). CDR3 amino acids: CASSRGTDYGYTF. Written as DNA, the CDR3 is TGTGCCAGCAGCCGAGGGACAGATTATGGCTACACCTTC.

The chain couples TRBV6-1 to TRBJ2-7, with 9 nucleotides matching TRBD2. CDR1 and CDR2 from the germline V gene are MNHNS and SASEGT. The junction had 5 bases not matched to a gene; V was cut back by 6 bases and J by 2 bases. This CDR3 spans 14 amino acids. CDR3 DNA: TGTGCCAGCAGCGTGACTAGCGGCCCCTACGAGCAGTACTTC. This codes for CASSVTSGPYEQYF.

The CDR3 spells CSVEGGGVVYNEQFF. The CDR3 nucleotides read TGCAGCGTTGAAGGTGGGGGAGTGGTCTACAATGAGCAGTTCTTC. The gene calls are TRBV29-1 and TRBJ2-1; D possibly matches TRBD1 or TRBD2 (5 bases each). CDR1 is SQVTM and CDR2 is ANQGSEA in the germline V gene. CDR3 length: 15 residues. V shed 1 base and J shed 3 bases, with 13 bases lying between them.

The chain is built from TRBV5-1 and TRBJ2-5; 9 bases are a match to TRBD2. Germline trimming cut 1 base from V and 5 bases from J; bases unmatched to any gene: 9. The CDR3 runs to 16 residues. Looked up from germline, CDR1 is SGHRS and CDR2 is YFSETQ. The chain's CDR3 is CASSLLLAGPGETQYF. CDR3 nucleotides: TGCGCCAGCAGCTTGTTGCTAGCGGGGCCTGGGGAGACCCAGTACTTC.

Only a few counts were recorded for this clone. The V and J genes are TRBV19 and TRBJ2-3, with unresolved D. V lost 4 bases and J 2 bases, leaving 7 bases between the germline ends. This CDR3 has 13 residues. Germline lookup yields CDR1 LNHDA and CDR2 SQIVND (reference sequence). The CDR3 bases are TGTGCCAGTAGTAAGGCGGACACAGATACGCAGTATTTT. Protein: CASSKADTDTQYF.

The chain has TRBV5-1 and TRBJ2-3; the D is unclear. This CDR3 contains 15 residues. Germline CDR1 and CDR2: SGHRS and YFSETQ. The V and J ends lost 4 bases and 1 base respectively, with 13 bases between them. CDR3 amino acids: CASSQTLPGTDTQYF. In DNA form, the CDR3 reads TGCGCCAGCAGCCAAACACTCCCTGGCACAGATACGCAGTATTTT.

The gene calls are TRBV29-1 and TRBJ2-7; TRBD2 agrees at 7 bases. The CDR3 consists of 13 residues. V gave up 6 bases and J gave up 5 bases; unmatched junction bases: 10. Germline V gives CDR1 SQVTM, CDR2 ANQGSEA. The CDR3 reads CSVGRTRGDEQYF. CDR3 bases: TGCAGCGTGGGACGGACTAGAGGCGACGAGCAGTACTTC.

The chain has TRBV5-1 and TRBJ1-1; D not certain. The length of the CDR3 is 13 residues. Germline V gene sequence: CDR1 SGHRS, CDR2 YFSETQ. The V end lost 5 bases, the J end lost 3 bases, and 11 bases lay between the germline ends. CDR3 region: CASRRGPDTEAFF. CDR3 coding DNA: TGCGCCAGCAGGAGAGGGCCGGACACTGAAGCTTTCTTT.

The chain employs TRBV5-1 and TRBJ2-3; TRBD1 matches at 8 bases. CDR1 and CDR2 (germline): SGHRS, YFSETQ. Trimming took 6 bases from V and 5 from J; bases not matched to a gene: 14. The CDR3 contains 16 residues. DNA of the CDR3: TGCGCCAGCACCAAGACGCGACAGGGGTCTGGAGATACGCAGTATTTT. Its translation is CASTKTRQGSGDTQYF.

The rearrangement links TRBV30 to TRBJ2-2, with 7 bases aligning to TRBD1. V shed 2 bases, J shed 3 bases, and the junction held 6 bases outside the gene matches. This CDR3 contains 15 residues. Germline-derived CDR1 and CDR2 are GTSNPN and SVGIG (reference sequence). The CDR3 sequence: CAWSPGGFDTGELFF. DNA for the CDR3: TGTGCCTGGAGTCCAGGGGGTTTCGACACCGGGGAGCTGTTTTTT.

The gene calls are TRBV23-1 and TRBJ2-1; 8 nucleotides agree with TRBD2. TRBV23-1 is reported as an ORF; its role is uncertain. The CDR3 length is 16 residues. The junction had 12 bases not matched to a gene; V was cut back by 8 bases and J by 3 bases. CDR3 sequence (DNA): TGCGCCAGCCCTCCCGGGTGCGGGAGGCACTACAATGAGCAGTTCTTC. Its protein product is CASPPGCGRHYNEQFF.

The gene calls are TRBV15 and TRBJ2-3, with 7 bases lining up with TRBD2. CDR1 LNHNV and CDR2 YYDKDF come from the germline V gene (reference sequence). The CDR3 runs to 16 residues. The V segment lost 1 base and the J segment 5 bases; nucleotides outside the gene matches: 9. This CDR3 reads CATSRAEGGLGDTQYF. DNA for the CDR3: TGTGCCACCAGCAGAGCTGAGGGAGGGCTCGGAGATACGCAGTATTTT. The full variable domain, rest sourced from reference TRBV15 and TRBJ2-3, is DAMVIQNPRYQVTQFGKPVTLSCSQTLNHNVMYWYQQKSSQAPKLLFHYYDKDFNNEADTPDNFQSRRPNTSFCFLDIRSPGLGDTAMYLCATSRAEGGLGDTQYFGPGTRLTVL.

Only one count was recorded for this clone. This chain uses TRBV7-2 with TRBJ2-1; D gene ambiguous. The V end was cut by 3 bases, the J end by 5 bases, with 8 bases between. The germline V gene has CDR1 SGHTA and CDR2 FQGNSA. This CDR3 has 13 amino acids. CDR3 protein: CASSFYINNEQFF. The CDR3 nucleotides are TGTGCCAGCAGCTTCTACATCAACAATGAGCAGTTCTTC.

The J gene is TRBJ2-3, the V gene TRBV19, with D unclear. V shed 4 bases and J shed 2 bases, with 16 bases lying between them. Germline V gives CDR1 LNHDA, CDR2 SQIVND (reference sequence). This CDR3 spans 16 amino acids. Written as DNA, the CDR3 is TGTGCCAGTAGTACCCGTTTTGCGGAGAACACAGATACGCAGTATTTT. Amino acid sequence: CASSTRFAENTDTQYF.

Written as DNA, the CDR3 is TGTGCCAGCAGTGAAGGCTCCACGGCAGGGCATTGGCAGCCCCAGCATTTT. It yields the protein CASSEGSTAGHWQPQHF. V gene TRBV6-1 combines with J gene TRBJ1-5, with a possible D match to TRBD1 (5 bases). Looked up from germline, CDR1 is MNHNS and CDR2 is SASEGT. This CDR3 is built from 17 residues. Trimming pared 1 base from V and 7 bases from J, leaving 20 bases between.

V usage is TRBV5-4 and J usage is TRBJ1-1, with TRBD1 identical over 9 bases. This CDR3 spans 15 amino acids. Germline V lookup: CDR1 SGHNT, CDR2 YYREEE (reference sequence). J gave up 7 bases and V 5 bases, and 12 bases lay outside the gene matches. CDR3 in DNA: TGTGCCAGCAGGAAAACGGGACAGGGAACGGGTGAAGCTTTCTTT. Encoded protein: CASRKTGQGTGEAFF. The whole variable domain, filled in from reference TRBV5-4 and TRBJ1-1, reads ETGVTQSPTHLIKTRGQQVTLRCSSQSGHNTVSWYQQALGQGPQFIFQYYREEENGRGNFPPRFSGLQFPNYSSELNVNALELDDSALYLCASRKTGQGTGEAFFGQGTRLTVV.

The chain combines TRBV4-1 with TRBJ2-7; 10 bases fit TRBD2. J lost 4 bases, V lost 4 bases, and 10 bases had no gene match. The germline V gene has CDR1 MGHRA and CDR2 YSYEKL. The CDR3 totals 16 residues. The CDR3 nucleotides read TGCGCCAGCAGCCCCCGGGGAGCGGGAGGGGTATACGAGCAGTACTTC. It yields the protein CASSPRGAGGVYEQYF.

This sequence joins TRBV28 and TRBJ2-1, with D perhaps TRBD2 (5 bases). The V gene lost 6 bases and the J gene lost 6 bases, with 12 bases spanning the gap. CDR1 and CDR2 from the germline V gene are MDHEN and SYDVKM. The CDR3 consists of 13 residues. The CDR3 here is CASSFLAPNEQFF. CDR3 coding DNA: TGTGCCAGCAGCTTTCTAGCCCCCAATGAGCAGTTCTTC.

The gene calls are TRBV6-5 and TRBJ2-1; D ambiguous. The CDR3 runs 14 residues. V was trimmed by 2 bases and J by 5 bases, leaving 10 bases between them. Germline CDR1 reads MNHEY; CDR2 reads SVGAGI. The CDR3 DNA is TGTGCCAGCAGTTACGACCTTCAAAACAATGAGCAGTTCTTC. Its translation: CASSYDLQNNEQFF.